This T cell receptor beta chain derives from a study of technical replicates of blood from a few donors (dated by TCRdb to about 2017). As regards this clone: What antigen it recognizes has not been identified. No much larger clonotype is one base removed from it; base qualities were not supplied.

CDR1 and CDR2 are read off the germline V gene as MDHEN and SYDVKM. Deletion took 2 bases off V and 5 bases off J, with a span of 15 bases between the germline ends. Spanning cysteine to phenylalanine, the CDR3 consists of 15 amino acids. Just CDR3 DNA is preserved here, 45 bases in frame from base 1. Library creation used the immunoSEQ multiplex PCR assay. TCRdb took over this immuneACCESS table, retaining in-frame rearrangements with V and J assigned. Such tables are incomplete; in checked studies, under half of the missing clones stem from an unresolved V gene, and the remainder is unexplained. Recorded for this sample are 70,000 to 80,000 clones; around 97% of them occurred a single time. Together, the top ten hold approximately 0.2% of the sample.

This sequence was found in a human donor in good health. Sequences were obtained from T cells isolated from PBMCs. The chain employs TRBV28 and TRBJ2-5; matching of 5 bases hints at TRBD2 as the D gene. The sequenced DNA is TGTGCCAGCAGTTTACCCACAGACCGAGGGGAGACCCAGTACTTC. It codes for CASSLPTDRGETQYF.